This T cell receptor beta chain was profiled in a study of shared clonotypes between healthy human individuals. V lost 3 bases to trimming and J lost 2 bases; unmatched junction nucleotides: 16. Germline V CDR1 and CDR2: SGHRS, YFSETQ. This CDR3 spans 18 amino acids. With regard to this clone: Antigen unknown.

Across several immunoSEQ plates, the genomic DNA of each subset was split evenly. The assay was immunoSEQ multiplex PCR, and TCRdb's table has in-frame clones only and misses some. The sample consists of about 2.3 million clones, about 90% of them appearing once. Study-wide findings and caveats: Blood alone was sampled, and tissue repertoires likely differ. Donor scarcity curtailed the genetic and exposure-history diversity represented herein.

The specimen sequenced was naive CD4+ T cells from PBMCs. Stated subset: CD45RA+ positively selected. This chain joins TRBV5-1 and TRBJ2-7, with TRBD2 matching over 8 bases. The receptor's source is a man aged 18 to 29 in good health. Some clones in this sample may be carry-over from other donors' samples. The CDR3 DNA follows: TGCGCCAGCAGCTGGTGGAAAACCTCGACTAGCGCCGCCTACGAGCAGTACTTC. Its translation is CASSWWKTSTSAAYEQYF.